The present entry profiles one TCR beta chain with its context. This sample is part of a study of CD8 T cells in Susac syndrome. After extraction with the RNeasy kit, roughly 0.45 to 1 ug of the RNA was reverse transcribed using random hexamers. TCRdb re-analysed the immunoSEQ multiplex PCR reads in MiXCR, keeping a single row per CDR3 protein. The table includes about 130,000 distinct CDR3 sequences, 91% detected once. The CDR3 loop spans 14 amino acids. V shed 5 bases and J shed 4 bases, with 12 bases lying between them. CDR1 MNHEY and CDR2 SVGEGT come from the germline V gene. The source of this sequence is a human donor with multiple sclerosis. What was sequenced was CD8+ T cells from PBMCs. V and J are TRBV6-2 or TRBV6-3 and TRBJ2-1; no firm D call. Here the CDR3 reads CASSGTTPYNEQFF. CDR3 in DNA: TGTGCCAGCAGTGGAACTACGCCATACAATGAGCAGTTCTTC.